Listed here are 6 T cell receptor beta chains from one sample, sequenced in a study of blood T cells in healthy people across ages. Using a J-beta primer mix together with a sample-barcoded 5' primer, a second PCR was run for about 6 to 12 cycles. A single record per CDR3 protein comes from TCRdb applying MiXCR to the 5' RACE reads. The sample consists of fewer than 1 million distinct CDR3 sequences, about 42% of them appearing once. Sequencing input: blood. The source of these receptors is a man in his fifties or sixties in good health.

This clonotype has a handful of counts. The chain links TRBV20-1 to TRBJ1-2; 7 nucleotides agree with TRBD1. This CDR3 contains 14 residues. CDR1 is DFQATT and CDR2 is SNEGSKA in the germline V gene (reference sequence). V dropped 0 bases and J dropped 8; count of bases not matched to a gene: 9. For the CDR3, the DNA is TGCAGTGCTAGAGATGGACAGGAGCTATGGGGCTACACCTTC. Translating it yields CSARDGQELWGYTF.

This clonotype was recorded a few times. The chain combines TRBV3-1 with TRBJ1-2; a possible D gene is TRBD1 (6 bases). V was clipped by 1 base and J by 2 bases, with 8 bases between them. Germline CDR1 and CDR2: LGHDT and YNNKEL (reference sequence). This CDR3 region has 14 residues. The CDR3 sequence: CASSQGDKNYGYTF. In DNA form, the CDR3 reads TGTGCCAGCAGCCAAGGGGACAAGAACTATGGCTACACCTTC.

The rearrangement links TRBV3-1 to TRBJ1-1; D is perhaps TRBD1 (5 bases). Per the germline V gene, CDR1 is LGHDT and CDR2 is YNNKEL (reference sequence). The CDR3 is 16 residues long. V shed 4 bases and J shed 0 bases, with 15 bases lying between them. CDR3 sequence: CASSRGGQGMNTEAFF. CDR3 in DNA: TGTGCCAGCAGCCGGGGGGGTCAGGGCATGAACACTGAAGCTTTCTTT. The whole variable domain, remainder taken from reference TRBV3-1 and TRBJ1-1, is DTAVSQTPKYLVTQMGNDKSIKCEQNLGHDTMYWYKQDSKKFLKIMFSYNNKELIINETVPNRFSPKSPDKAHLNLHINSLELGDSAVYFCASSRGGQGMNTEAFFGQGTRLTVV.

This clonotype was counted a few times. The chain couples TRBV27 to TRBJ1-6; perhaps TRBD1 as D (6 bases). Germline V gives CDR1 MNHEY, CDR2 SMNVEV (reference sequence). V lost 6 bases and J 9 bases, leaving 18 bases between the germline ends. This CDR3 region has 15 residues. Here the CDR3 DNA reads TGTGCCAGCAGCCTTGATGGGGCCAGGGGTTCACCCCTCCACTTT. This codes for CASSLDGARGSPLHF.

This clonotype has a single count. V usage is TRBV29-1 and J usage is TRBJ2-3; D is possibly TRBD1 or TRBD2 (5 bases each). The length of the CDR3 is 11 residues. Germline CDR1 and CDR2: SQVTM and ANQGSEA. V shed 8 bases and J shed 6 bases, with 12 bases lying between them. Here the CDR3 DNA reads TGCAGCCCAAGTTGGGGGGATACGCAGTATTTT. Its protein is CSPSWGDTQYF.

This clonotype was picked up a small number of times. This chain joins TRBV20-1 and TRBJ2-3; 9 bases line up with TRBD2. The V gene end was trimmed by 6 bases and the J gene end by 3 bases; junction bases not matched to a gene: 7. The CDR3 contains 14 residues. Germline V gene sequence: CDR1 DFQATT, CDR2 SNEGSKA (reference sequence). The CDR3 loop is CSASRLADTDTQYF. The DNA of the CDR3 is TGCAGTGCCAGCCGACTAGCGGATACAGATACGCAGTATTTT.